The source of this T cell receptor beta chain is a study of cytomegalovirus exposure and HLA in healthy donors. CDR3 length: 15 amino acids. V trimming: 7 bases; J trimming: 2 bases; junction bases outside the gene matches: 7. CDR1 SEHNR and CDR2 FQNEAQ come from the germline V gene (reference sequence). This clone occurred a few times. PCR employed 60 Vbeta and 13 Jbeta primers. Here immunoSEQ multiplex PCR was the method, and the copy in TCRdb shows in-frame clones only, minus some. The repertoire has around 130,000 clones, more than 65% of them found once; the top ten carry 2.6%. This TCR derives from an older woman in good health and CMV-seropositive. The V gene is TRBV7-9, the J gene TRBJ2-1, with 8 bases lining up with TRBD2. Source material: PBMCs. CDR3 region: CASTRAGAAYNEQFF. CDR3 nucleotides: TGTGCCAGCACCAGAGCGGGGGCAGCCTACAATGAGCAGTTCTTC.